This TCR beta chain was captured in a study of OX40 agonist ivuxolimab in advanced cancers. As to this clone: What it recognizes is unknown.

Overall study results and limits: Normalized expansion of T-cell clones was also low for some nonresponders.

Germline CDR1 and CDR2: MNHNY and SVGAGI (reference sequence). The V and J ends lost 6 bases and 10 bases, in that order; junction bases with no gene match: 12. CDR3 length equals 14 residues. Here immunoSEQ multiplex PCR was the method, and the copy in TCRdb shows in-frame clones only, minus some. The repertoire consists of about 95,000 clones, with around 85% occurring once and the leading ten covering approximately 4.2%. The input for sequencing was CD4+ or CD8+ T cells sorted from blood, taken in a trial of the OX40 agonist ivuxolimab. The rearrangement links TRBV6-6 to TRBJ2-1; 7 bases line up with TRBD1. This TCR came from an adult with an advanced solid tumor such as melanoma, head and neck, liver or kidney cancer. As DNA, the CDR3 is TGTGCCAGCAGCCTGTTTAGGGGGCCGGCAGAGCAGTTCTTC. This gives the protein CASSLFRGPAEQFF.